These T cell receptor beta chains were read from a single sample in a study of circulating tumor DNA in untreated peripheral T-cell lymphoma. Measured with immunoSEQ multiplex PCR; TCRdb has only the in-frame clones, and not every one. Of 6,000 or so clones in the sample, approximately 77% were seen once. The source material was tumor tissue. These receptors all come from a human donor with peripheral T-cell lymphoma. The CDR3 runs from the conserved cysteine through the conserved F or W. Part of the rows lack a size; the others show once, few, many or a class for expanded clones.

cdr3_length,j_call,v_call,clone_size,cdr3_aa
13,TRBJ1-5,TRBV29-1,-,CSVEVGLNQPQHF
14,TRBJ1-1,TRBV10-3,-,CAISESRANTEAFF
15,TRBJ1-1,TRBV10-1,-,CASSESTVMNTEAFF
16,TRBJ1-5,TRBV19,-,CATCRDRGVMNQPQHF
15,TRBJ1-1,TRBV19,few,CASSNFRQGNTEAFF
15,TRBJ2-3,TRBV6-8,once,CASSYGGVVADTQYF
14,TRBJ2-3,TRBV19,-,CASSPPGRVDTQYF
15,TRBJ2-7,TRBV11-3,-,CASSLVRGPPYEQYF
13,TRBJ2-2,TRBV30,-,CAYPRTDTGELFF
15,TRBJ2-3,TRBV15,-,CATSRDPMGTDTQYF
18,TRBJ1-4,TRBV12-5,-,CASGKGQTRVATNEKLFF
13,TRBJ1-1,TRBV6-8,-,CASNYEQNTEAFF
19,TRBJ1-5,TRBV27,-,CASSFLGGTGKYSNQPQHF
16,TRBJ2-3,TRBV19,few,CATTGGGSGDLDTQYF
14,TRBJ1-6,TRBV5-1,-,CASRDSRNNSPLHF
15,TRBJ1-6,TRBV7-7,-,CASSQGTVYNSPLHF
15,TRBJ1-4,TRBV11-3,once,CASSLVGRPNEKLFF
12,TRBJ2-7,TRBV12-5,-,CASNRDSFEQYF
12,TRBJ1-6,TRBV9,-,CASSDGNSPLHF
15,TRBJ2-2,TRBV19,-,CASRTGTGGTGELFF
15,TRBJ1-5,TRBV19,-,CASTGSAGINQPQHF
13,TRBJ1-1,TRBV6-8,-,CASSYSRTLEAFF